The clone carrying this T cell receptor (beta chain) was observed many times. Its antigen remains unknown. The record originates from a study of early T cells in non-severe SARS-CoV-2 infection. On the study more broadly: The input, bulk RNA from unsorted whole blood, was sequenced, and chains were unpaired.

Individually, cDNA molecules had unique molecular identifiers attached to them. TCRdb called the 5' RACE reads again in MiXCR, with one record for every CDR3 protein. The repertoire holds under 100,000 distinct CDR3 sequences, with about 11% as singletons. General observations from the study: Missing private and CD4 specificities, VDJdb matching favored anti-spike CD8 responses.

Germline V gives CDR1 MDHEN, CDR2 SYDVKM. The CDR3 is made up of 12 amino acids. V gave up 3 bases and J gave up 11 bases, with 11 bases separating them. Sequencing input: whole blood. This receptor was obtained from an adult who was a healthcare worker with PCR-confirmed SARS-CoV-2 infection or an uninfected control (not recorded which). The chain links TRBV28 to TRBJ2-1; the D call may be TRBD1 or TRBD2 (5 bases each). CDR3 in DNA: TGTGCCAGCAGTTTCGGGGCAGGGAAGCAGTTCTTC. As protein: CASSFGAGKQFF. The full variable domain, rest sourced from reference TRBV28 and TRBJ2-1, is DVKVTQSSRYLVKRTGEKVFLECVQDMDHENMFWYRQDPGLGLRLIYFSYDVKMKEKGDIPEGYSVSREKKERFSLILESASTNQTSMYLCASSFGAGKQFFGPGTRLTVL.